A single sample is the source of the 27 T cell receptor beta chains below, sequenced in a study of cytomegalovirus exposure and HLA in healthy donors. With 60 Vbeta and 13 Jbeta primers, the PCR was carried out. TCRdb's table, derived via immunoSEQ multiplex PCR, lists solely in-frame clones and lacks some. In the table there are 100,000 to 150,000 clones, roughly four fifths of which are singletons. Sequenced sample: PBMCs. The receptors were sampled from a man aged 18 to 35 in good health and CMV-seronegative.

V is TRBV13 and J is TRBJ2-1; D is unresolved. The CDR3 is 13 residues long. V was pared by 0 bases and J by 4 bases, with 4 bases between. CDR1 is PRHDT, CDR2 FYEKMQ, per germline (reference sequence). The CDR3 coding sequence is TGTGCCAGCAGCTTAGGGAGTTACAATGAGCAGTTCTTC. Amino acid sequence: CASSLGSYNEQFF.

The CDR3 loop reads CASSQERGEQFF. CDR3 DNA: TGTGCCAGCAGCCAAGAGCGGGGGGAGCAGTTCTTC. V gene TRBV4-2 combines with J gene TRBJ2-1; TRBD2 matches at 7 bases. With V trimmed by 0 bases and J by 10 bases, 0 bases remained unmatched. Germline lookup yields CDR1 LGHNA and CDR2 YNFKEQ. The CDR3 is 12 amino acids.

The chain employs TRBV27 and TRBJ2-3; no firm D call. The CDR3 loop spans 13 amino acids. With 8 bases removed from V and 1 base from J, the gap between germline ends came to 10 bases. The germline CDR1 and CDR2 sequences are MNHEY and SMNVEV (reference sequence). The CDR3 spells CASSLTGTDTQYF. CDR3 coding DNA: TGTGCCAGCTCTCTAACAGGCACAGATACGCAGTATTTT.

The J gene is TRBJ2-4, the V gene TRBV18; 9 nucleotides line up with TRBD1. The ends lost 5 bases at V and 6 bases at J; junction bases unmatched: 5. The germline CDR1 and CDR2 sequences are KGHSH and LQKENI. The CDR3 is made up of 14 amino acids. The CDR3 nucleotides are TGTGCCAGCTCAAGTGACAGGGGGTTAAACATTCAGTACTTC. It is translated as CASSSDRGLNIQYF.

The CDR3 DNA follows: TGTGCCAGCAGCCGACTAGCGGAGCAGTACTTC. Its protein product is CASSRLAEQYF. This chain joins TRBV6-1 and TRBJ2-7; 8 bases align to TRBD2. CDR1 is MNHNS, CDR2 SASEGT, per germline. The CDR3 length is 11 residues. The ends lost 6 bases at V and 7 bases at J; junction bases unmatched: 2.

V is TRBV9 and J is TRBJ1-5; 7 bases are a match to TRBD1. The germline CDR1 and CDR2 sequences are SGDLS and YYNGEE. The V segment lost 4 bases and the J segment 3 bases; nucleotides outside the gene matches: 4. The CDR3 consists of 14 residues. CDR3 nucleotides: TGTGCCAGCAGCCCCAGGGGGAACAATCAGCCCCAGCATTTT. Protein sequence: CASSPRGNNQPQHF.

The V call is TRBV5-4, the J call TRBJ1-1; tentatively, D is TRBD1 (5 bases). CDR3 length: 11 residues. The germline gives CDR1 SGHNT, CDR2 YYREEE (reference sequence). Trimming shortened V by 5 bases and J by 11 bases, and 13 bases separated the two germline ends. This chain's CDR3 is CASRESGKAFF. The CDR3 bases are TGTGCCAGCAGGGAGTCAGGGAAGGCTTTCTTT.

The CDR3 DNA follows: TGTGCCAGCAGTACCTTACAGGGGGAGGCGGACACTGAAGCTTTCTTT. This gives the protein CASSTLQGEADTEAFF. This chain connects TRBV2 to TRBJ1-1; 8 positions match TRBD1. CDR3 length: 16 residues. The J segment lost 3 bases and the V segment lost 5 bases, leaving 11 bases of the junction unmatched. The germline CDR1 and CDR2 sequences are SNHLY and FYNNEI.

V usage is TRBV19 and J usage is TRBJ1-2; possibly TRBD1 for D (6 bases). CDR3 length: 14 residues. Per the germline V gene, CDR1 is LNHDA and CDR2 is SQIVND (reference sequence). V was cut by 3 bases and J by 7 bases, with 15 bases left in between. CDR3 sequence (DNA): TGTGCCAGTAGTATGACAGGCTTCGGTAGTGGCTACACCTTC. It specifies CASSMTGFGSGYTF.

The CDR3 DNA follows: TGCAGCGTTGGGCCCCGGGGACAGTTCATGGAGGGCTATGGCTACACCTTC. Translated: CSVGPRGQFMEGYGYTF. The chain carries TRBV29-1 and TRBJ1-2, with TRBD1 matching over 7 bases. In germline, CDR1 is SQVTM, CDR2 ANQGSEA. The V and J ends lost 4 bases and 4 bases, in that order; junction bases with no gene match: 18. This CDR3 region has 17 residues.

V and J are TRBV19 and TRBJ1-5, with TRBD1 matching over 10 bases. The CDR3 totals 15 residues. Losses at the gene ends were 4 bases for V and 6 bases for J; bases not matched to a gene: 6. Germline loops: CDR1 LNHDA, CDR2 SQIVND (reference sequence). CDR3 amino acids: CASSSRTGGVQPQHF. CDR3 nucleotide sequence: TGTGCCAGTAGTAGCCGGACAGGGGGTGTTCAGCCCCAGCATTTT.

The V gene is TRBV11-2, the J gene TRBJ1-3; weak D call: TRBD1 (5 bases). This CDR3 has 17 residues. Germline V gene lookup returns CDR1 SGHAT and CDR2 FQNNGV. Trimming shortened V by 5 bases and J by 4 bases, and 21 bases separated the two germline ends. The CDR3 DNA sequence: TGTGCCAGCAGCCCAATTCTCGGGGGAGTCGGCGGAAACACCATATATTTT. Residues: CASSPILGGVGGNTIYF.

This sequence joins TRBV2 and TRBJ2-5; D remains ambiguous. The CDR3 length is 14 residues. Germline assignment: CDR1 SNHLY and CDR2 FYNNEI. Trimming pared 7 bases from V and 5 bases from J, leaving 17 bases between. The CDR3 here is CASIRNPSLETQYF. CDR3 coding DNA: TGTGCCAGCATTCGTAACCCGAGCTTGGAGACCCAGTACTTC.

The chain is built from TRBV19 and TRBJ2-1, with D uncertain. Trimming left V 4 bases short and J 1 base short, with 5 bases between. The CDR3 consists of 13 residues. Germline assignment: CDR1 LNHDA and CDR2 SQIVND (reference sequence). The CDR3 sequence: CASSTSSYNEQFF. The CDR3 region has the DNA TGTGCCAGTAGTACCTCTTCCTACAATGAGCAGTTCTTC.

This chain uses TRBV4-1 with TRBJ1-2, with 7 bases matching TRBD1. Germline-derived CDR1 and CDR2 are MGHRA and YSYEKL. This CDR3 is 15 amino acids long. Trimming removed 4 bases from V and 3 bases from J; junction bases left unmatched: 8. The CDR3 coding sequence is TGCGCCAGCAGCCCGGACAGGAGCTACGACTATGGCTACACCTTC. It translates to CASSPDRSYDYGYTF.

The CDR3 reads CASRLAGARLSYNEQFF. The CDR3 region has the DNA TGTGCCAGCAGACTAGCGGGGGCCAGGTTATCCTACAATGAGCAGTTCTTC. J is TRBJ2-1 and V is TRBV11-2; 11 bases are a match to TRBD2. The CDR3 is 17 amino acids. Germline values: CDR1 SGHAT, CDR2 FQNNGV. J was trimmed by 1 base and V by 6 bases; bases with no gene match: 8.

This chain links TRBV7-2 with TRBJ2-2; 8 bases match TRBD1. In germline, CDR1 is SGHTA, CDR2 FQGNSA. There are 13 residues in the CDR3. V gave up 6 bases and J gave up 4 bases; unmatched junction bases: 1. In nucleotides, the CDR3 is TGTGCCAGCAGAACAGGGGGCACCGGGGAGCTGTTTTTT. It is translated as CASRTGGTGELFF.

The genes are TRBV14 and TRBJ2-1, with 7 bases identical to TRBD2. CDR1 is SGHDN and CDR2 is FVKESK in the germline V gene. V lost 1 base, J lost 3 bases, and 0 bases stayed unmatched. The CDR3 has 14 residues. CDR3 nucleotide sequence: TGTGCCAGCAGCCAAGCGGGGGGCTACAATGAGCAGTTCTTC. This codes for CASSQAGGYNEQFF.

The CDR3 sequence: CASSKTSLTGGLGTGELFF. DNA for the CDR3: TGTGCCAGCAGCAAGACTTCCTTGACGGGGGGGCTTGGGACCGGGGAGCTGTTTTTT. The chain joins TRBV11-3 to TRBJ2-2; TRBD2 aligns across 8 bases. The germline V gene encodes CDR1 SGHNT and CDR2 YENEEA. The length of the CDR3 is 19 residues. V lost 5 bases, J lost 5 bases, and 19 bases stayed unmatched.

The chain carries TRBV11-2 and TRBJ2-3, with a tentative D call TRBD1 (5 bases). CDR3 length equals 14 residues. CDR1 is SGHAT, CDR2 FQNNGV, per germline. Trimming stripped 5 bases from V and 3 bases from J, with 12 bases between. The CDR3 coding sequence is TGTGCCAGCAGCGGTAGGGGAAGGACAGATACGCAGTATTTT. Amino acid sequence: CASSGRGRTDTQYF. The complete variable domain, with remaining parts taken from reference TRBV11-2 and TRBJ2-3, reads EAGVAQSPRYKIIEKRQSVAFWCNPISGHATLYWYQQILGQGPKLLIQFQNNGVVDDSQLPKDRFSAERLKGVDSTLKIQPAKLEDSAVYLCASSGRGRTDTQYFGPGTRLTVL.

The genes are TRBV12-5 and TRBJ2-5, with D perhaps matching TRBD2 (6 bases). Trimming removed 5 bases from V and 4 bases from J, with 17 bases in between. Germline V lookup: CDR1 LGHNT, CDR2 FRNRAP. This CDR3 region has 15 residues. CDR3 nucleotides: TGTGCTAGTGGTGTCGCTAGCGCCCGAGTAGAGACCCAGTACTTC. Its translation: CASGVASARVETQYF.

The J gene is TRBJ1-1, the V gene TRBV14; a possible D gene is TRBD1 (5 bases). Germline-derived CDR1 and CDR2 are SGHDN and FVKESK. V lost 2 bases and J lost 7, with 14 bases in between. CDR3 length: 14 residues. Here the CDR3 reads CASSQLDTLGEAFF. The CDR3 bases are TGTGCCAGCAGCCAATTGGACACGTTAGGTGAAGCTTTCTTT.

This clone appeared a single time. The gene calls are TRBV18 and TRBJ1-1; TRBD1 agrees at 8 bases. From germline, CDR1 is KGHSH and CDR2 LQKENI. V dropped 3 bases and J dropped 1; count of bases not matched to a gene: 7. This CDR3 has 16 residues. The DNA of the CDR3 is TGTGCCAGCTCACCCTACAGGGGGGGGGAGAACACTGAAGCTTTCTTT. As protein: CASSPYRGGENTEAFF.

The chain couples TRBV29-1 to TRBJ2-5, with 7 positions matching TRBD1. Judging by the DNA end, TRBJ2-7 fits better; the J call may be wrong. In germline, CDR1 is SQVTM, CDR2 ANQGSEA. CDR3 size: 14 residues. The CDR3 region is CSVVTGTESYEQYF. Written as DNA, the CDR3 is TGCAGCGTTGTTACCGGGACAGAATCCTACGAGCAGTACTTC.

The V and J genes are TRBV5-3 and TRBJ1-4; 9 bases fit TRBD1. TRBV5-3 is treated as an ORF (open reading frame) with a function not yet certain. Trimming took 5 bases from V and 3 from J; bases not matched to a gene: 5. The CDR3 runs to 15 residues. CDR3 protein: CARRQQGAPNEKLFF. DNA of the CDR3: TGTGCCAGAAGGCAACAGGGGGCTCCTAATGAAAAACTGTTTTTT.

The chain joins TRBV6-5 to TRBJ1-2; D uncertain. The V and J ends lost 2 bases and 8 bases respectively, with 15 bases between them. The CDR3 has 14 amino acids. Germline CDR1 MNHEY, CDR2 SVGAGI. CDR3: CASSYGGADGGYTF. CDR3 nucleotides: TGTGCCAGCAGTTACGGCGGTGCGGATGGGGGCTACACCTTC.

The chain has TRBV2 and TRBJ2-1, with 10 bases matching TRBD2. The germline V gene has CDR1 SNHLY and CDR2 FYNNEI. V lost 7 bases, J lost 7 bases, and 7 bases stayed unmatched. This CDR3 is 14 amino acids long. Here the CDR3 reads CASKPGLARNEQFF. The CDR3 DNA is TGTGCCAGCAAACCGGGACTAGCGCGGAATGAGCAGTTCTTC. The whole variable domain, remainder taken from reference TRBV2 and TRBJ2-1, is EPEVTQTPSHQVTQMGQEVILRCVPISNHLYFYWYRQILGQKVEFLVSFYNNEISEKSEIFDDQFSVERPDGSNFTLKIRSTKLEDSAMYFCASKPGLARNEQFFGPGTRLTVL.